The present T cell receptor (beta chain) was sequenced within a study of CD8 T cells in Susac syndrome. The study's findings and limits: TEMRA cells and active patients showed peak Susac CD8+ clonal expansion.

After extraction with the RNeasy kit, about 0.5 to 1 ug of the RNA was reverse transcribed using random hexamers. TCRdb ran MiXCR on the immunoSEQ multiplex PCR reads and lists one entry per CDR3 protein. The sample carries 95,000 to 150,000 distinct CDR3 sequences, roughly 94% recorded once. As regards this clonotype: Antigen unknown.

Germline CDR1 is DFQATT and CDR2 is SNEGSKA (reference sequence). Trimming shortened V by 2 bases and J by 4 bases, and 12 bases separated the two germline ends. There are 13 residues in the CDR3. V is TRBV20-1 and J is TRBJ2-7; tentative D call: TRBD2 (7 bases). Material for sequencing was CD8+ T cells from PBMCs. This TCR was sampled from a human donor with Susac syndrome. This CDR3 is CSARLAGAYEQYF. The CDR3 nucleotides read TGCAGTGCTAGATTGGCGGGGGCGTACGAGCAGTACTTC.